This record looks at one T cell receptor beta chain sequence and its context. The antigen is not known. Each sorted fraction was over 95% pure. This sample is part of a study of beta chain features in type 1 diabetes. Background on the study: There were 107,917,701 sorted cells examined across all samples.

J gave up 13 bases and V 7 bases, and 6 bases lay outside the gene matches. This CDR3 contains 11 residues. CDR1 SGHTA and CDR2 FQGNSA come from the germline V gene. Whole-study results and caveats: Within each of all four CD4+ subsets, Type 1 diabetes patients had TCRB CDR3s that were moderately but significantly shorter. In cDNA sequencing, cells with high TCR expression could be over-represented.

The investigators reverse transcribed all of the isolated RNA, so they sequenced expressed TCRB transcripts. Assay used: immunoSEQ multiplex PCR; TCRdb lists only in-frame clones, some missing. Among 150,000 to 180,000 clones listed, around 10% were seen once. The specimen sequenced was central memory CD4+ T cells from blood. The gene calls are TRBV7-2 and TRBJ2-1; TRBD2 matches 8 bases. The receptor was derived from a man between 18 and 35 years old in good health. Here the CDR3 DNA reads TGTGCCAGCACCATTGGGACTAGTCAGTTCTTC. It is translated as CASTIGTSQFF.